Presented here are 5 T cell receptor beta chains from one specimen sequenced in a study of molecular identifiers for immune sequencing clone quantification. TCRdb re-analysed the PCR reads in MiXCR, keeping a single row per CDR3 protein. This table has over 550,000 distinct CDR3 sequences, about 25% appearing once. The sequencing sample was made of naive CD8+ T cells from blood, with Jurkat cell RNA spiked in. The subset was: FACS-sorted CD8+CD4-CCR7+CD45RA+ naive T cells. Receptor source: a human donor in good health. Some libraries in this study had Jurkat cell RNA spiked in.

This sequence joins TRBV7-8 and TRBJ2-7, with TRBD2 matching 12 bases. CDR1 and CDR2 from the germline V gene are SGHVS and FQNEAQ. The CDR3 covers 20 residues. The ends lost 5 bases at V and 3 bases at J; junction bases unmatched: 20. CDR3 coding DNA: TGTGCCAGCAGCCCAAAAGGACAGGGTCCTAGCGGGGGGGCCCTCTACGAGCAGTACTTC. Translated, it gives CASSPKGQGPSGGALYEQYF.

This clonotype was observed at least ten times. The chain carries TRBV12-3 or TRBV12-4 and TRBJ1-2; TRBD1 might be the D (6 bases). V gave up 5 bases and J gave up 3 bases, with 10 bases separating them. This CDR3 has 13 residues. CDR3 nucleotides: TGTGCCAGCAGTCATCCAGGGGACTATGGCTACACCTTC. It translates to CASSHPGDYGYTF.

CDR3 residues: CSASLGLPNQETQYF. For the CDR3, the DNA is TGCAGTGCTAGTTTGGGTCTTCCCAACCAAGAGACCCAGTACTTC. This sequence joins TRBV20-1 and TRBJ2-5; D gene unclear. The CDR3 is 15 amino acids. V gave up 3 bases and J gave up 0 bases, with 14 bases separating them. CDR1 is DFQATT and CDR2 is SNEGSKA in the germline V gene (reference sequence).

This clonotype was seen only a few times. V is TRBV29-1 and J is TRBJ2-7; no clear D gene. The V end lost 4 bases, the J end lost 3 bases, and 10 bases lay between the germline ends. The CDR3 is 12 residues long. Germline assignment: CDR1 SQVTM and CDR2 ANQGSEA. The CDR3 DNA sequence: TGCAGCGTTGTGGACGGAAACTACGAGCAGTACTTC. This encodes CSVVDGNYEQYF.

A remark on this clonotype: Possible read error: a much larger clone is one base away. The chain is built from TRBV7-9 and TRBJ1-1, with D perhaps TRBD1 (6 bases). In germline, CDR1 is SEHNR, CDR2 FQNEAQ (reference sequence). The CDR3 runs 13 residues. With 8 bases removed from V and 6 bases from J, the gap between germline ends came to 16 bases. This CDR3 is CASGLDRQAEAFF. CDR3 DNA: TGTGCCAGCGGCCTGGACAGACAGGCTGAAGCTTTCTTT. Full variable domain (remainder filled in from reference TRBV7-9 and TRBJ1-1): DTGVSQNPRHKITKRGQNVTFRCDPISEHNRLYWYRQTLGQGPEFLTYFQNEAQLEKSRLLSDRFSAERPKGSFSTLEIQRTEQGDSAMYLCASGLDRQAEAFFGQGTRLTVV.